The text below deals with one T cell receptor beta chain. Antigen: not known. Sample time point: week 35, safety follow-up. The vaccine gave 300 ug of a 20-mer mutant IDH1 peptide subcutaneously per dose. Measured with immunoSEQ multiplex PCR; TCRdb has only the in-frame clones, and not every one. The sample consists of about 26,000 clones, approximately 87% of them appearing once. This record belongs to a study of a mutant IDH1 vaccine in newly diagnosed glioma. The sequencing used PBMCs, collected from a glioma patient whose treatment included an IDH1 peptide vaccine. This sequence was found in a man between 25 and 39 years old with glioma.

Here the CDR3 DNA reads TGTGCCAGCAGCTTAGTAAATTTTGGGACAGGGACCACCGGGGAGCTGTTTTTT. Encoded protein: CASSLVNFGTGTTGELFF. The chain employs TRBV7-8 and TRBJ2-2; TRBD1 aligns across 9 bases. This CDR3 has 18 amino acids. Germline lookup yields CDR1 SGHVS and CDR2 FQNEAQ. The junction had 10 bases not matched to a gene; V was cut back by 1 base and J by 4 bases.